The 13 T cell receptor beta chains presented below share a single source sample, sequenced in a study of CD8 T cells in Susac syndrome (dated by TCRdb to the late 2010s). Library construction relied on the immunoSEQ multiplex PCR assay. RNA was extracted using the RNeasy kit, and about 0.5 to 1 ug of the RNA was reverse transcribed with random hexamers. TCRdb took the public reads, trimmed them with fastp at Q25, ran MiXCR for clone calling and kept in-frame beta chains. Every CDR3 protein is listed once, alongside the most common genes and DNA of its rows. For this sample there are about 130,000 distinct CDR3 sequences; over 75% appear just once. In total, the top ten clones hold about 0.51% of the sample. Sequenced sample: CD8+ T cells from PBMCs. The receptors were sampled from a human donor with multiple sclerosis.

The V and J genes are TRBV5-1 and TRBJ1-6; tentatively, D is TRBD1 (5 bases). Germline V CDR1 and CDR2: SGHRS, YFSETQ. V lost 4 bases and J 10 bases, leaving 18 bases between the germline ends. The CDR3 contains 15 residues. The CDR3 loop reads CASSRATATESPLHF. DNA of the CDR3: TGCGCCAGCAGCCGAGCGACAGCGACAGAGTCACCCCTCCACTTT.

The gene calls are TRBV6-1 and TRBJ2-7; D unresolved. The CDR3 covers 14 residues. Germline-derived CDR1 and CDR2 are MNHNS and SASEGT. V was trimmed by 4 bases and J by 3 bases, leaving 13 bases between them. CDR3 sequence (DNA): TGTGCCAGCAGTGCGTCAGAAAGGGACTACGAGCAGTACGTC. It yields the protein CASSASERDYEQYV.

This clonotype has more than one count but fewer than ten. The J gene is TRBJ1-5, the V gene TRBV6-1, with a tentative D call TRBD1 (6 bases). This CDR3 comprises 13 residues. Germline CDR1 is MNHNS and CDR2 is SASEGT. V was shortened by 6 bases and J by 3 bases, with 9 bases between the two germline ends. DNA for the CDR3: TGTGCCAGCAGACGACAGGTCAATCAGCCCCAGCATTTT. Translation: CASRRQVNQPQHF.

The V gene is TRBV7-9, the J gene TRBJ1-5, with 8 nucleotides matching TRBD1. After removal of 4 bases from V and 3 bases from J, the junction contained 5 bases not matched to a gene. The germline V gene has CDR1 SEHNR and CDR2 FQNEAQ (reference sequence). The CDR3 runs to 15 residues. CDR3 region: CASSSGTGYNQPQHF. The CDR3 coding sequence is TGTGCCAGCAGCTCCGGGACAGGCTACAATCAGCCCCAGCATTTT.

The chain joins TRBV9 to TRBJ2-1; D is perhaps TRBD2 (6 bases). The germline V gene encodes CDR1 SGDLS and CDR2 YYNGEE. V was trimmed by 4 bases and J by 8 bases, leaving 25 bases between them. The CDR3 loop spans 17 amino acids. CDR3 DNA sequence: TGTGCCAGCAGCCCAGCCTCCGGGACTCCACTCATCGATGAGCAGTTCTTC. Translated: CASSPASGTPLIDEQFF. The full variable domain, rest sourced from reference TRBV9 and TRBJ2-1, is DSGVTQTPKHLITATGQRVTLRCSPRSGDLSVYWYQQSLDQGLQFLIQYYNGEERAKGNILERFSAQQFPDLHSELNLSSLELGDSALYFCASSPASGTPLIDEQFFGPGTRLTVL.

This chain links TRBV7-2 with TRBJ1-2; 12 bases map to TRBD1. Germline V gene sequence: CDR1 SGHTA, CDR2 FQGNSA. CDR3 size: 15 residues. With 5 bases clipped from V and 8 bases from J, the junction kept 9 bases outside the gene matches. CDR3: CASSQGQGAYEGYTF. The CDR3 nucleotides are TGTGCCAGCAGCCAGGGACAGGGGGCTTACGAGGGCTACACCTTC.

V gene TRBV11-2 combines with J gene TRBJ1-1; D remains unclear. Germline V gene sequence: CDR1 SGHAT, CDR2 FQNNGV. Trimming pared 6 bases from V and 5 bases from J, leaving 10 bases between. CDR3 length equals 12 residues. Here the CDR3 DNA reads TGTGCCAGCAGGAGCGGACGGACTGAAGCTTTCTTT. It is translated as CASRSGRTEAFF.

This clonotype was observed a single time. The chain carries TRBV6-5 and TRBJ2-3, with D perhaps TRBD2 (5 bases). CDR3 length: 14 amino acids. Trimming pared 2 bases from V and 4 bases from J, leaving 10 bases between. Germline values: CDR1 MNHEY, CDR2 SVGAGI. The CDR3 reads CASSYPSSPDTQYF. For the CDR3, the DNA is TGTGCCAGCAGTTACCCTAGCAGCCCAGATACGCAGTATTTT.

V and J are TRBV14 and TRBJ2-1; D is unresolved. The CDR3 has 17 amino acids. V shed 1 base and J shed 3 bases, with 16 bases lying between them. The germline V gene has CDR1 SGHDN and CDR2 FVKESK. The CDR3 sequence: CASSQGVEFRGYNEQFF. CDR3 sequence (DNA): TGTGCCAGCAGCCAAGGTGTCGAGTTTAGAGGCTACAATGAGCAGTTCTTC.

Only a few counts were recorded for this clonotype. The chain combines TRBV4-1 with TRBJ1-2; D may be TRBD1 (6 bases). Germline V gene lookup returns CDR1 MGHRA and CDR2 YSYEKL. The V end lost 1 base, the J end lost 5 bases, and 14 bases lay between the germline ends. CDR3 size: 15 residues. CDR3 in amino acids: CASSQVEGHSYGYTF. CDR3 nucleotide sequence: TGCGCCAGCAGCCAAGTGGAGGGACATAGTTATGGCTACACCTTC.

The chain recombines TRBV6-1 with TRBJ1-5; D might be TRBD1 (5 bases). Germline CDR1 MNHNS, CDR2 SASEGT. The CDR3 loop spans 13 amino acids. V dropped 4 bases and J dropped 7 bases, with 11 bases sitting between them. The DNA of the CDR3 is TGTGCCAGCAGTGTACGTCCAGGGCAGCCCCAGCATTTT. Translated, it gives CASSVRPGQPQHF.

The CDR3 region has the DNA TGTGCCAGTAGTCCAATACAGGGGCGACACATCACTGAAGCTTTCTTT. Protein: CASSPIQGRHITEAFF. The chain employs TRBV19 and TRBJ1-1; 7 bases are a match to TRBD1. Germline V CDR1 and CDR2: LNHDA, SQIVND (reference sequence). The CDR3 totals 16 residues. J gave up 4 bases and V 5 bases, and 13 bases lay outside the gene matches. Combining the CDR3 with reference TRBV19 and TRBJ1-1 gives the whole variable domain DGGITQSPKYLFRKEGQNVTLSCEQNLNHDAMYWYRQDPGQGLRLIYYSQIVNDFQKGDIAEGYSVSREKKESFPLTVTSAQKNPTAFYLCASSPIQGRHITEAFFGQGTRLTVV.

The J gene is TRBJ1-2, the V gene TRBV6-1; possible D gene TRBD1, 6 bases. The CDR3 is 17 amino acids. V was clipped by 2 bases and J by 8 bases, with 24 bases between them. Germline CDR1 MNHNS, CDR2 SASEGT. CDR3 sequence (DNA): TGTGCCAGCAGTGAACATCTACAGGGTCCCTTGTTGTGGGGCTACACCTTC. Encoded protein: CASSEHLQGPLLWGYTF.